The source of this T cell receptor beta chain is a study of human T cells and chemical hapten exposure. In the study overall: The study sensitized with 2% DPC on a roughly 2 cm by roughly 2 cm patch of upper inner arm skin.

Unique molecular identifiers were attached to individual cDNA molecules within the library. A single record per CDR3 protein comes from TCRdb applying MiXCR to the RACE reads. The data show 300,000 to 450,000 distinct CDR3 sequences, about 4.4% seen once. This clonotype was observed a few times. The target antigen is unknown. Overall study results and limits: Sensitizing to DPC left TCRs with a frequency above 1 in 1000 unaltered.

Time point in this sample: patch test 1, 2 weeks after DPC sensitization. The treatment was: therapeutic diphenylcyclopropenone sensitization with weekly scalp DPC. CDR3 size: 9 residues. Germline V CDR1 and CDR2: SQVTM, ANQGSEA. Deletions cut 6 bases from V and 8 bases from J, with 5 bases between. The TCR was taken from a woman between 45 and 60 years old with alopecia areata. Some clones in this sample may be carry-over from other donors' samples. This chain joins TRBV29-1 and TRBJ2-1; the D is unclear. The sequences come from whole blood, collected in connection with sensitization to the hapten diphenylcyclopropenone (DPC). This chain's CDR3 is CSVEYEQFF. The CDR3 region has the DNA TGCAGCGTGGAATATGAGCAGTTCTTC.